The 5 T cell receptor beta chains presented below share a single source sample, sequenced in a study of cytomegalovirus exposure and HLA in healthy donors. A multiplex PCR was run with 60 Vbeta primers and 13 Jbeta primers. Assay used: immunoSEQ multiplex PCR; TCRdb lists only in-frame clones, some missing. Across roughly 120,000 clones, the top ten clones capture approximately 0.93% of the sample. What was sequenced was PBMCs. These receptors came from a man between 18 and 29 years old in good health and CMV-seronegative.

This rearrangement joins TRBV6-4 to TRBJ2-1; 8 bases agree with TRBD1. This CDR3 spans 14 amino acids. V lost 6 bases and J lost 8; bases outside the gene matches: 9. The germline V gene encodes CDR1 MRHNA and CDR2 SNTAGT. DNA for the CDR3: TGTGCCAGCAGGAGCTTGACAGGGGCTCATGAGCAGTTCTTC. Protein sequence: CASRSLTGAHEQFF.

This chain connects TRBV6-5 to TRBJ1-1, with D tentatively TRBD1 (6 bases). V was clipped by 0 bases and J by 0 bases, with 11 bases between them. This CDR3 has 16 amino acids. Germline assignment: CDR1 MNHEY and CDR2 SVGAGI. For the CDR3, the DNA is TGTGCCAGCAGTTACTCAAGGGGGACATTGAACACTGAAGCTTTCTTT. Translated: CASSYSRGTLNTEAFF.

The CDR3 nucleotides read TGTGCCATTCTCACCCTCAGGGTGGACTATGGCTACACCTTC. Translation gives CAILTLRVDYGYTF. The V call is TRBV6-1, the J call TRBJ1-2, with TRBD1 as a possible D gene (5 bases). Trimming removed 10 bases from V and 3 bases from J, with 18 bases in between. CDR1 is MNHNS, CDR2 SASEGT, per germline. The CDR3 has 14 amino acids.

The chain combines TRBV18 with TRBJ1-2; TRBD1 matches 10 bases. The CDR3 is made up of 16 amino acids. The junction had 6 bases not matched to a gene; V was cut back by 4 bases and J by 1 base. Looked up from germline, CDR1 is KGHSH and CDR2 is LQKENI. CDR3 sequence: CASSHPGQGINYGYTF. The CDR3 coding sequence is TGTGCCAGCTCACATCCGGGACAGGGGATTAACTATGGCTACACCTTC.

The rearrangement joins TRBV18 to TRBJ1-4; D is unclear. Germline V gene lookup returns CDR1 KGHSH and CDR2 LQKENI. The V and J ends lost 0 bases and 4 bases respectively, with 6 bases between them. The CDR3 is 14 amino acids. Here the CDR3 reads CASSPPRVNEKLFF. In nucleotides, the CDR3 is TGTGCCAGCTCACCACCTCGAGTTAATGAAAAACTGTTTTTT.